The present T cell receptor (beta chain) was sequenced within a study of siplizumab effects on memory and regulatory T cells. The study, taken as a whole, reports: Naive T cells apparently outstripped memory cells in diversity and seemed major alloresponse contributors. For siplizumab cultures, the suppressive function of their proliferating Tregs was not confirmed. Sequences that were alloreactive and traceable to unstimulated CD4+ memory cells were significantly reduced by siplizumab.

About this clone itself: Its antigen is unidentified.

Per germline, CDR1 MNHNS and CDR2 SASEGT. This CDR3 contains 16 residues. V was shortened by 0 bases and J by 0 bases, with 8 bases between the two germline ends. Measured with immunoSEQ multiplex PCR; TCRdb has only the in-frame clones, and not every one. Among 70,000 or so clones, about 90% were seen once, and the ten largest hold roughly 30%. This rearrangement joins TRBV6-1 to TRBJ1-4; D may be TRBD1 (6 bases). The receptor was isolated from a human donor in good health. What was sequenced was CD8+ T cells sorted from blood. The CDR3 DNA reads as TGTGCCAGCAGTGAAGCGCGGACAGCAACTAATGAAAAACTGTTTTTT. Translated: CASSEARTATNEKLFF.